A single sample is the source of the 28 T cell receptor beta chains below, sequenced in a study of T cells in Graves' hyperthyroidism and ophthalmopathy. The investigators amplified TCR beta CDR3 regions from RNA transcripts. A first-round RT-PCR of the TCR CDR3 used the HTBI primer set. In TCRdb, the multiplex PCR reads were re-called with MiXCR into one record per CDR3 protein. The sample gives 730,000 or so distinct CDR3 sequences, around 20% of which show up once; roughly a sixth is in the top ten. Material for sequencing was blood. All receptors derive from a woman in her forties or fifties with Graves' hyperthyroidism that later progressed to Graves' ophthalmopathy.

V and J are TRBV19 and TRBJ2-1, with 9 bases matching TRBD2. The germline V gene encodes CDR1 LNHDA and CDR2 SQIVND (reference sequence). J was trimmed by 10 bases and V by 4 bases; bases with no gene match: 17. CDR3 size: 17 residues. The CDR3 coding sequence is TGTGCCAGTAGTAAGGCCTCCTTAGCGGGGGCCCGGAGCGAGCAGTTCTTC. The encoded protein is CASSKASLAGARSEQFF.

This clonotype has at least ten counts. The chain employs TRBV11-2 and TRBJ1-4, with D maybe TRBD1 (6 bases). CDR1 is SGHAT and CDR2 is FQNNGV in the germline V gene. Between the trimmed V and J ends, which lost 0 bases and 7 bases, there was a span of 12 bases. This CDR3 has 15 residues. The CDR3 region is CASSLDWGAGEKLFF. CDR3 DNA: TGTGCCAGCAGCTTAGATTGGGGGGCCGGTGAAAAACTGTTTTTT.

This clonotype was counted between two and nine times. The chain employs TRBV12-5 and TRBJ2-2; TRBD2 matches 9 bases. This CDR3 comprises 18 residues. CDR1 LGHNT and CDR2 FRNRAP come from the germline V gene. Germline trimming cut 0 bases from V and 5 bases from J; bases unmatched to any gene: 10. The CDR3 sequence: CASGLVRGRGGRTGELFF. For the CDR3, the DNA is TGTGCTAGTGGTTTGGTACGAGGGCGGGGGGGCCGAACCGGGGAGCTGTTTTTT.

This chain links TRBV10-3 with TRBJ2-6; D uncertain. The V and J ends lost 0 bases and 4 bases respectively, with 4 bases between them. The CDR3 is 14 residues long. In germline, CDR1 is ENHRY, CDR2 SYGVKD. The chain's CDR3 is CAISESIGANVLTF. CDR3 in DNA: TGTGCCATCAGTGAGTCGATAGGGGCCAACGTCCTGACTTTC.

This chain joins TRBV20-1 and TRBJ2-1; a weak D match, TRBD2 (5 bases). The germline gives CDR1 DFQATT, CDR2 SNEGSKA (reference sequence). The V end lost 1 base, the J end lost 9 bases, and 16 bases lay between the germline ends. The CDR3 consists of 14 residues. The CDR3 DNA is TGCAGTGCTAGAGCCCGGATAGCGACTCGTGAGCAGTTCTTC. Its translation: CSARARIATREQFF.

The chain employs TRBV7-9 and TRBJ1-2, with D perhaps matching TRBD1 (6 bases). The V end lost 1 base, the J end lost 14 bases, and 23 bases lay between the germline ends. The CDR3 is 15 amino acids. The germline V gene has CDR1 SEHNR and CDR2 FQNEAQ (reference sequence). The CDR3 DNA reads TGTGCCAGCAGCTTAGAAAGGCTGGGCAGGGGAAAGTGGACCTTC. Its translation: CASSLERLGRGKWTF.

The chain recombines TRBV5-1 with TRBJ1-4; D uncertain. V was pared by 4 bases and J by 6 bases, with 16 bases between. Germline CDR1 reads SGHRS; CDR2 reads YFSETQ. The CDR3 sequence is 15 residues long. In DNA form, the CDR3 reads TGCGCCAGCAGCCAAAGGGTCGGGGAACATGAAAAACTGTTTTTT. Protein product: CASSQRVGEHEKLFF.

This clonotype was seen a handful of times. This chain joins TRBV7-2 and TRBJ1-1; D is uncertain. Trimming removed 4 bases at V and 8 bases at J, with 11 bases between. CDR1 and CDR2 from the germline V gene are SGHTA and FQGNSA. The CDR3 is 12 amino acids. This chain's CDR3 is CASSSAGLEAFF. The CDR3 DNA follows: TGTGCCAGCAGCTCGGCGGGTCTAGAAGCTTTCTTT.

This clonotype has a handful of counts. V is TRBV19 and J is TRBJ1-1; possible D gene TRBD1, 6 bases. This CDR3 has 15 residues. Germline CDR1 is LNHDA and CDR2 is SQIVND (reference sequence). Trimming stripped 1 base from V and 1 base from J, with 10 bases between. The CDR3 protein is CASSIAGTRNTEAFF. Written as DNA, the CDR3 is TGTGCCAGTAGTATAGCCGGGACACGGAACACTGAAGCTTTCTTT.

J is TRBJ2-1 and V is TRBV7-9; D unresolved. This CDR3 has 14 residues. Between the trimmed V and J ends, which lost 1 base and 10 bases, there was a span of 14 bases. CDR1 SEHNR and CDR2 FQNEAQ come from the germline V gene (reference sequence). The CDR3 reads CASSLENSVSEQFF. The DNA for the CDR3 is TGTGCCAGCAGCTTAGAGAACTCAGTGAGCGAGCAGTTCTTC.

This clonotype occurred a few times. The chain uses TRBV5-1 and TRBJ1-5, with D perhaps TRBD1 (6 bases). With 1 base removed from V and 5 bases from J, the gap between germline ends came to 13 bases. The CDR3 extends over 15 amino acids. CDR1 SGHRS and CDR2 YFSETQ come from the germline V gene. CDR3 region: CASSLTGKMDQPQHF. For the CDR3, the DNA is TGCGCCAGCAGCTTGACAGGGAAAATGGATCAGCCCCAGCATTTT.

The chain has TRBV27 and TRBJ1-5; the match to TRBD1 covers 7 bases. Germline V CDR1 and CDR2: MNHEY, SMNVEV (reference sequence). V lost 2 bases to trimming and J lost 6 bases; unmatched junction nucleotides: 4. The CDR3 totals 14 residues. The CDR3 spells CASSLGGGIQPQHF. CDR3 nucleotides: TGTGCCAGCAGTTTAGGAGGGGGCATTCAGCCCCAGCATTTT.

The chain has TRBV19 and TRBJ1-2; no clear D gene. CDR1 and CDR2 (germline): LNHDA, SQIVND (reference sequence). The CDR3 is 14 amino acids. V was cut by 1 base and J by 2 bases, with 8 bases left in between. The DNA of the CDR3 is TGTGCCAGTAGTATAGTTCCCGAGAACTATGGCTACACCTTC. This gives the protein CASSIVPENYGYTF.

V gene TRBV12-3 or TRBV12-4 combines with J gene TRBJ2-3; perhaps TRBD1 as D (6 bases). The CDR3 is 13 amino acids. Trimming shortened V by 6 bases and J by 4 bases, and 11 bases separated the two germline ends. The chain's CDR3 is CASRTGLADTQYF. CDR3 nucleotides: TGTGCCAGCAGAACAGGGTTGGCAGATACGCAGTATTTT.

The chain links TRBV25-1 to TRBJ1-2, with 8 positions matching TRBD1. CDR3 size: 16 residues. Germline trimming cut 1 base from V and 3 bases from J; bases unmatched to any gene: 7. CDR1 is MGHDK and CDR2 is SYGVNS in the germline V gene. CDR3 nucleotide sequence: TGTGCCAGCAGTGAATCTCAGGTCAGGGGGCACTATGGCTACACCTTC. The encoded protein is CASSESQVRGHYGYTF.

This clonotype was detected ten times or more. V and J are TRBV2 and TRBJ2-1; the D gene is possibly TRBD2 (6 bases). Germline V gene data show CDR1 as SNHLY and CDR2 as FYNNEI. This CDR3 region has 15 residues. V was trimmed by 3 bases and J by 4 bases, leaving 13 bases between them. The CDR3 spells CASSDRGEDYNEQFF. The CDR3 nucleotides are TGTGCCAGCAGTGATAGAGGGGAGGATTACAATGAGCAGTTCTTC.

The chain recombines TRBV27 with TRBJ2-7; 10 bases are shared with TRBD1. V dropped 7 bases and J dropped 5; count of bases not matched to a gene: 8. The CDR3 has 14 residues. CDR1 is MNHEY, CDR2 SMNVEV, per germline (reference sequence). As DNA, the CDR3 is TGTGCCAGCACCGGGGGACAGGGGTGGAACGAGCAGTACTTC. Amino acids: CASTGGQGWNEQYF.

This clonotype showed up just a few times. The J gene is TRBJ2-1, the V gene TRBV7-9, with a tentative D call TRBD1 (6 bases). V lost 6 bases, J lost 5 bases, and 11 bases lay in between. The CDR3 has 13 amino acids. CDR1 and CDR2 (germline): SEHNR, FQNEAQ (reference sequence). The CDR3 DNA sequence: TGTGCCAGCAGTCGGACAGAGGACAATGAGCAGTTCTTC. Translation gives CASSRTEDNEQFF.

Many counts were recorded for this clonotype. V usage is TRBV27 and J usage is TRBJ2-7, with 7 bases matching TRBD2. From germline, CDR1 is MNHEY and CDR2 SMNVEV (reference sequence). The V gene end was trimmed by 6 bases and the J gene end by 3 bases; junction bases not matched to a gene: 8. This CDR3 contains 14 residues. The CDR3 region is CASRTGGVLYEQYF. The DNA for the CDR3 is TGTGCCAGCAGGACGGGGGGAGTTCTCTACGAGCAGTACTTC.

Many counts were recorded for this clonotype. The chain joins TRBV7-3 to TRBJ2-5; 9 positions match TRBD2. CDR1 and CDR2 from the germline V gene are SGHTA and FQGTGA. The CDR3 spans 16 residues. The ends lost 2 bases at V and 4 bases at J; junction bases unmatched: 8. CDR3 sequence reads: CASSLGAGGRAETQYF. The DNA for the CDR3 is TGTGCCAGCAGCTTAGGAGCGGGGGGTCGTGCAGAGACCCAGTACTTC.

This clonotype has ten or more counts. J is TRBJ2-2 and V is TRBV12-3 or TRBV12-4; weak D call: TRBD2 (5 bases). V was clipped by 6 bases and J by 7 bases, with 9 bases between them. The CDR3 is made up of 12 amino acids. The CDR3 DNA reads as TGTGCCAGCAGCCCGGGGATCGGGGAGCTGTTTTTT. Residues: CASSPGIGELFF.

This rearrangement joins TRBV24-1 to TRBJ1-1; D gene ambiguous. V was pared by 3 bases and J by 8 bases, with 9 bases between. CDR3 length: 12 amino acids. CDR1 and CDR2 (germline): KGHDR, SFDVKD. The CDR3 is CATSDPTTEAFF. DNA of the CDR3: TGTGCCACCAGTGATCCCACCACGGAAGCTTTCTTT.

The V gene is TRBV19, the J gene TRBJ2-7; D possibly corresponds to TRBD2 (6 bases). Per the germline V gene, CDR1 is LNHDA and CDR2 is SQIVND (reference sequence). Trimming cost V 3 bases and J 0 bases, with 12 bases left between them. The CDR3 is 15 amino acids. The CDR3 DNA reads TGTGCCAGTAGTATCGGGAGAGGGACCTCCTACGAGCAGTACTTC. This codes for CASSIGRGTSYEQYF.

In its sample, this clonotype was seen many times. The chain uses TRBV3-1 and TRBJ2-3, with 8 bases lining up with TRBD1. The V gene end was trimmed by 4 bases and the J gene end by 2 bases; junction bases not matched to a gene: 8. Per the germline V gene, CDR1 is LGHDT and CDR2 is YNNKEL (reference sequence). This CDR3 contains 16 residues. The CDR3 region has the DNA TGTGCCAGCAGCCTCCACCGGGACAGGAACACAGATACGCAGTATTTT. It specifies CASSLHRDRNTDTQYF.

The table lists this clonotype with many counts. The rearrangement links TRBV20-1 to TRBJ2-3; 9 bases agree with TRBD2. CDR3 length: 14 amino acids. Germline V lookup: CDR1 DFQATT, CDR2 SNEGSKA (reference sequence). V was pared by 5 bases and J by 4 bases, with 7 bases of the junction left unmatched. In DNA, the CDR3 is TGCAGTGCTGCCGTAGCGGGGGACGCAGATACGCAGTATTTT. Amino acids: CSAAVAGDADTQYF.

The rearrangement links TRBV6-2 or TRBV6-3 to TRBJ1-2; D call uncertain. Trimming left V 2 bases short and J 3 bases short, with 7 bases between. Germline values: CDR1 MNHEY, CDR2 SVGEGT. The CDR3 runs to 13 residues. Here the CDR3 reads CASSYTIDYGYTF. In DNA form, the CDR3 reads TGTGCCAGCAGTTACACGATCGACTATGGCTACACCTTC.

This clonotype was detected a few times. The gene calls are TRBV6-2 or TRBV6-3 and TRBJ1-2; weak D call: TRBD1 (5 bases). The V gene's germline CDR1 is MNHEY and CDR2 SVGEGT. V lost 6 bases to trimming and J lost 3 bases, with 17 bases between them. This CDR3 contains 15 residues. The CDR3 nucleotides read TGTGCCAGCAGCCGGGGAGGGAAGGGACACTATGGCTACACCTTC. It specifies CASSRGGKGHYGYTF.

The chain couples TRBV5-6 to TRBJ1-5; D might be TRBD1 (5 bases). The CDR3 totals 14 residues. Germline values: CDR1 SGHDT, CDR2 YYEEEE. Trimming removed 5 bases from V and 7 bases from J, with 16 bases in between. DNA for the CDR3: TGTGCCAGCAGTCCCGGGGGTCTTCGCCAGCCCCAGCATTTT. This translates into CASSPGGLRQPQHF.